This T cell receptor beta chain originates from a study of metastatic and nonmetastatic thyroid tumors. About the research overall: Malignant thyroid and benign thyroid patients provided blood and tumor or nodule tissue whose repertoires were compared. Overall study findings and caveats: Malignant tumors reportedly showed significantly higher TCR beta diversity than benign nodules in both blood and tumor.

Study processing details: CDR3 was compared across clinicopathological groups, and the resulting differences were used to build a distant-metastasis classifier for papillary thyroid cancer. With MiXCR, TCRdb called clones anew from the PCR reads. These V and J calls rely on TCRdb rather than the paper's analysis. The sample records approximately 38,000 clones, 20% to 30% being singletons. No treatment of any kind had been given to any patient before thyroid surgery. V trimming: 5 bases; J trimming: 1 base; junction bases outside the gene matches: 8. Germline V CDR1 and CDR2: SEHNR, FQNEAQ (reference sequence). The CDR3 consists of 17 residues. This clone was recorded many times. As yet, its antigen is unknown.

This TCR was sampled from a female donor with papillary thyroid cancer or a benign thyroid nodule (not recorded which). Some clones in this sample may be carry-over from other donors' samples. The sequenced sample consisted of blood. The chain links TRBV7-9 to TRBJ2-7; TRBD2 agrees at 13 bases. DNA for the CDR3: TGTGCCAGCAGCGTCGAACCGGGACTAGCGGGATCCTACGAGCAGTACTTC. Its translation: CASSVEPGLAGSYEQYF.